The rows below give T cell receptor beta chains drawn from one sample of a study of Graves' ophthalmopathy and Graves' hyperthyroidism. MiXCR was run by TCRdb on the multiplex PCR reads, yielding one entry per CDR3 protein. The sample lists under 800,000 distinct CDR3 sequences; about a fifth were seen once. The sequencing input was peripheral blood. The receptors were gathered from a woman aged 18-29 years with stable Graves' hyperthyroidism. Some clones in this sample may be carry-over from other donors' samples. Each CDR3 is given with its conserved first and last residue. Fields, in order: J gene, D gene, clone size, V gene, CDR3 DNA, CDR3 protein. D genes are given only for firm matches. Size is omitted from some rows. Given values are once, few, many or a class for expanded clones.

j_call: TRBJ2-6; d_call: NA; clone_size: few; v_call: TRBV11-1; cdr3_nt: TGTGCCAGCAGCTTGGAGTTGATTCCATCCTCTGGGGCCAACGTCCTGACTTTC; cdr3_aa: CASSLELIPSSGANVLTF
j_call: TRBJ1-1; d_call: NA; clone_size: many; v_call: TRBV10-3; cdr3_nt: TGTGCCAACAGGGTTAAGTTGAACACTGAAGCTTTCTTT; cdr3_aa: CANRVKLNTEAFF
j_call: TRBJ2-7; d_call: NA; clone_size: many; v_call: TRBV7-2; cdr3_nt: TGTGCCAGCAGCAATAGGGGAGTGCAGCAGTACTTC; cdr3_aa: CASSNRGVQQYF
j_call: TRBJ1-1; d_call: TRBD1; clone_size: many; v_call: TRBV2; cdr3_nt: TGTGCCAGCAGCCGGACAGGGGGCCTCACTGAAGCTTTCTTT; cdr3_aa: CASSRTGGLTEAFF
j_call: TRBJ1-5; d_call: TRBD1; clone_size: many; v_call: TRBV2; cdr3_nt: TGTGCCAGCAGTATAACAGGGGGGGCCAATCAGCCCCAGCATTTT; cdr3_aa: CASSITGGANQPQHF
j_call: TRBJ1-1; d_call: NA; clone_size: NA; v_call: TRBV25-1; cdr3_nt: TGTGCCAGCAGTGAATATACGGGCAACACTGAAGCTTTCTTT; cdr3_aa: CASSEYTGNTEAFF
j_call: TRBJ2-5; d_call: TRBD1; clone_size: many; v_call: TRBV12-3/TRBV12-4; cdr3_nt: TGTGCCAGCAGTATAATACAGGGGACGGAGACCCAGTACTTC; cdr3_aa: CASSIIQGTETQYF
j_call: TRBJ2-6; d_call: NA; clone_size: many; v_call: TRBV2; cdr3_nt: TGTGCCAGCAGACACAGGGCGCGCTCTGGGGCCAACGTCCTGACTTTC; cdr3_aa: CASRHRARSGANVLTF
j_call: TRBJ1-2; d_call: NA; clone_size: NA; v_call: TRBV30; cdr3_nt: TGTGCCTGGAGATGGCAGGGCATTGGGTATGGCTACACCTTC; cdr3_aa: CAWRWQGIGYGYTF
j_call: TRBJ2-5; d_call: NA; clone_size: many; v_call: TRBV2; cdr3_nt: TGTGCCAGCAATCTAGAGGCCAGGGAGACCCAGTACTTC; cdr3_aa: CASNLEARETQYF
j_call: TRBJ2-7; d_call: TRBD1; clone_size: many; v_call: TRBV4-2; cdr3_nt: TGTGCCAGCAGCCAAGCGGCATCTCGGACAGGGCCCAGTGGCGAGCAGTACTTC; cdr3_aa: CASSQAASRTGPSGEQYF
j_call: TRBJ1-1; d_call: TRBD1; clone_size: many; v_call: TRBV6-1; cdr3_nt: TGTGCCAGCAGGGGGACAGCGCGGGAGCTGAACACTGAAGCTTTCTTT; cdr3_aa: CASRGTARELNTEAFF
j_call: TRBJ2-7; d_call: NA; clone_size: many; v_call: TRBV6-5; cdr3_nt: TGTGCCAGCAGTTACGGTCCGGGACGTGCGTCCTACGAGCAGTACTTC; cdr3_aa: CASSYGPGRASYEQYF
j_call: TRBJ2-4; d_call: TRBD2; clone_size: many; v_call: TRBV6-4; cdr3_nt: TGTGCCAGCACCCCAGGACTAGCGGGAAGACCTTCCGCCAAAAACATTCAGTACTTC; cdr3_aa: CASTPGLAGRPSAKNIQYF
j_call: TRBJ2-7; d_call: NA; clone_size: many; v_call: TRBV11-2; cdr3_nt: TGTGCCAGCCGCAGGGACCTAAACTACGAGCAGTACTTC; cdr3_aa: CASRRDLNYEQYF
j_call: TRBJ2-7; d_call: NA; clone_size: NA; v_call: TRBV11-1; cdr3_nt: TGTGCCAGCAGCCGGAGACACGGTCCCAACGAGCAGTACTTC; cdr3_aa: CASSRRHGPNEQYF
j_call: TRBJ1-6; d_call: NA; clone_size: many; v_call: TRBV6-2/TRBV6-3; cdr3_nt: TGTGCCAGCAGGTACAGGACAGACGGGAATTCACCCCTCCACTTT; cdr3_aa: CASRYRTDGNSPLHF
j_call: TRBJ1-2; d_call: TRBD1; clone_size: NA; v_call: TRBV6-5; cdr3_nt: TGTGCCAGCGACTGGACAGGGTGGACCTTC; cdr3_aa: CASDWTGWTF
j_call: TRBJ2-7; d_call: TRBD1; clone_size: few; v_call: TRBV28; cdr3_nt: TGTGCCAGCAGTTCGCATTCCGGGACAGGGTACGAGCAGTACTTC; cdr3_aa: CASSSHSGTGYEQYF
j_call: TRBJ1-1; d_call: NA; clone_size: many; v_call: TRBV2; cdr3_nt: TGTGCCAGCAGTCCCCCGGGGGCGCAAGCTTTCTTT; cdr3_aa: CASSPPGAQAFF
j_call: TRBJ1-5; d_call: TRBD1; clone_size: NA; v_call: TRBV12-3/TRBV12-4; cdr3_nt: TGTGCCAGCAGTTCCAGGGGGCGGGGGGATTGGCAGCCCCAGCATTTT; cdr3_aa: CASSSRGRGDWQPQHF
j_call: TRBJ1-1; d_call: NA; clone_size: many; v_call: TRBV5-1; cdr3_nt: TGCGCCAGCAGCTCCATGGACAGTTACACTGAAGCTTTCTTT; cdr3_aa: CASSSMDSYTEAFF
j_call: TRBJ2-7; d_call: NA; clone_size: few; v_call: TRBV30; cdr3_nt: TGTGCCTGCTCCACAAGCTACGAGCAGTACTTC; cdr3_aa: CACSTSYEQYF
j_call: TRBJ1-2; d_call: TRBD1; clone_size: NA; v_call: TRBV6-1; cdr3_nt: TGTGCCAGCACCAGGGGACAGGGCCCCTATGGCTACACCTTC; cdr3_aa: CASTRGQGPYGYTF
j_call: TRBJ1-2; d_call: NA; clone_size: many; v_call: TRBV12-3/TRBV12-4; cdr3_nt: TGTGCCAGCAAAAGTCTTGGAAGACAATTCAATAATCGCTATGGCTACACCTTC; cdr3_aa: CASKSLGRQFNNRYGYTF
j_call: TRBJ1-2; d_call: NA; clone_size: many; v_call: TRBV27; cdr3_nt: TGTGCCAGCAGTGAGGCCGGGATCTCCTATGGCTACACCTTC; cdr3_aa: CASSEAGISYGYTF
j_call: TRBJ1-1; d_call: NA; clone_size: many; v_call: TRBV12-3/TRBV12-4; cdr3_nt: TGTGCCAGCAGTTTAGTAGGGGCTGAAGCTTTCTTT; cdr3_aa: CASSLVGAEAFF
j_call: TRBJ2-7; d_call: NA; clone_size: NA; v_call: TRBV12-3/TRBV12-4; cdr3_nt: TGTGCCAGCAGCCGGGGGCAGGGAGATGTGGACGAGCAGTACTTC; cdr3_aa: CASSRGQGDVDEQYF
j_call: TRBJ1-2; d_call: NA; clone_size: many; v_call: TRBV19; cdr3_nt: TGTGCCAGTAGTATTTATCGGAACTATGGCTACACCTTC; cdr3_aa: CASSIYRNYGYTF
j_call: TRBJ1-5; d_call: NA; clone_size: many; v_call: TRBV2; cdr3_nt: TGTGCCAGCAGTGAATCGGAGGTAACAGATCAGCCCCAGCATTTT; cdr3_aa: CASSESEVTDQPQHF
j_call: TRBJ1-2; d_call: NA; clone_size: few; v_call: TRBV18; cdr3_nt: TGTGCCAGCTCACCCGACGCGAGCTATGGCTACACCTTC; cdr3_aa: CASSPDASYGYTF
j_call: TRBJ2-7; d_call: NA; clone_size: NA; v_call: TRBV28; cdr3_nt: TGTGCCAGCAGTTTCAACGGTTACTACGAGCAGTACTTC; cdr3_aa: CASSFNGYYEQYF
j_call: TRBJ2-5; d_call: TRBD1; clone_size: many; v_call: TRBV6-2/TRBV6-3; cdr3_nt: TGTGCCAGCAGTTACGGGCAGGGGGCGAGAGAGACCCAGTACTTC; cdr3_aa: CASSYGQGARETQYF
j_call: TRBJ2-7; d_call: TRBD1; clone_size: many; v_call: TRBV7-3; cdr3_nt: TGTGCCAGCAGCTCAGGGACAGGGGTTACCTACGAGCAGTACTTC; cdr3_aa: CASSSGTGVTYEQYF
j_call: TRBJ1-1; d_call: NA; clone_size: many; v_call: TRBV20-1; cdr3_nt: TGCAGTGCTCCGGTGGCGGATCCGGACACTGAAGCTTTCTTT; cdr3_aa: CSAPVADPDTEAFF
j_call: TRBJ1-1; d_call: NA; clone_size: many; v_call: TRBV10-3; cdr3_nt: TGTGCCATCAGTGAGTCTTGGGGGCTCAGCACTGAAGCTTTCTTT; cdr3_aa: CAISESWGLSTEAFF
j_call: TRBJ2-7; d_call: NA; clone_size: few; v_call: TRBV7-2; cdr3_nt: TGTGCCAACAGCTTCCGACAAGACCTCTCCTACGAGCAGTACTTC; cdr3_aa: CANSFRQDLSYEQYF
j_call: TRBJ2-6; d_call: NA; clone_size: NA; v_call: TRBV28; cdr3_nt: TGTGCCAGCAGTACCAGGGGCGGTGGGGCCAACGTCCTGACTTTC; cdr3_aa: CASSTRGGGANVLTF
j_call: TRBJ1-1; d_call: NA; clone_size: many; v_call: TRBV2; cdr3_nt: TGTGCCAGCAGTGGAAGATCGAACACTGAAGCTTTCTTT; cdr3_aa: CASSGRSNTEAFF
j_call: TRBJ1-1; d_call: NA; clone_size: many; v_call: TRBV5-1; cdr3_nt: TGCGCCAGCAGCTTGCCTTTAATGAACACTGAAGCTTTCTTT; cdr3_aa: CASSLPLMNTEAFF
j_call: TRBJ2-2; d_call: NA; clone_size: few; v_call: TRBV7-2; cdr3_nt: TGTGTCAGCAGCCTCACAGGGGGGGACACCGGGGAGCTGTTTTTT; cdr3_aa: CVSSLTGGDTGELFF
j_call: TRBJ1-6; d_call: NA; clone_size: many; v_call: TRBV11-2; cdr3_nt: TGTGCCAGCAGCTTAGGGGGGACCCCGAGGGTCTATAATTCACCCCTCCACTTT; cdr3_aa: CASSLGGTPRVYNSPLHF
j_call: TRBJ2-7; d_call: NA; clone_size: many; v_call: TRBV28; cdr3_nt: TGTGCCAGCAGTTTGAGCGGCGAGCAGTACTTC; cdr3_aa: CASSLSGEQYF
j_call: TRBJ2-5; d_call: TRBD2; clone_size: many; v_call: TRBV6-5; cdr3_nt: TGTGCCAGCTCCCGATTGGGGGGGGGGACCCAGTACTTC; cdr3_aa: CASSRLGGGTQYF
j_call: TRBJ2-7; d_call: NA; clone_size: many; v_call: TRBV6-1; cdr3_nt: TGTGCCAGCAACACAATAACCTACGAGCAGTACTTC; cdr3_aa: CASNTITYEQYF
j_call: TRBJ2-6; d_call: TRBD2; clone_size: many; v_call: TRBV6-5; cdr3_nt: TGTGCCAGCACCCATCCTCTCACTAGCGGCCCTTACTCTGGGGCCAACGTCCTGACTTTC; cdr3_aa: CASTHPLTSGPYSGANVLTF
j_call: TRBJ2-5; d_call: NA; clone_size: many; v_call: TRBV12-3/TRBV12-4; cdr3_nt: TGTGCCAGCAGTCGACGGTACCTCACCCCACAAGAGACCCAGTACTTC; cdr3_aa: CASSRRYLTPQETQYF